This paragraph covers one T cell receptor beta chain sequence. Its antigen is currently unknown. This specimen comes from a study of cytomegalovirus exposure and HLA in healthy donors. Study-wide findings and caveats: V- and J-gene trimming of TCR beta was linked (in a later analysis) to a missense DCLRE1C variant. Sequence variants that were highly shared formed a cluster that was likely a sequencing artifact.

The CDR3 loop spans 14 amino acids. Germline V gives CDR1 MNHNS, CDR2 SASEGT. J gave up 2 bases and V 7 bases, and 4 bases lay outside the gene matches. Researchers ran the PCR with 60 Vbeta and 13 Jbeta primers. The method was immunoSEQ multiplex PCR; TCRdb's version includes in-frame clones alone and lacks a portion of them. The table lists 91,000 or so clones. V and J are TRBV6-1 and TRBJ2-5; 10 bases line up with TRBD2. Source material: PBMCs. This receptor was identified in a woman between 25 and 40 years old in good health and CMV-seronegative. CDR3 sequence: CASKERGGQETQYF. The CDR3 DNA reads TGTGCCAGCAAGGAGCGGGGGGGGCAAGAGACCCAGTACTTC.